The clone carrying this T cell receptor (beta chain) was picked up a small number of times. Methods used by the authors: It was from reference gene primer amplification that nucleated cell counts were estimated. Only in-frame clones appear in the TCRdb table, and some are missing; sequencing was by immunoSEQ multiplex PCR. V and J calls and clone size come straight from that table; D and trimming were deduced from the DNA. The data show around 110,000 clones, approximately 84% seen once. The sample originates from a study of blood T cell repertoires in COVID-19. Study-wide context: Material from acute and convalescent COVID-19 was sourced from the United States, Italy and Spain.

Germline V gene sequence: CDR1 MDHEN, CDR2 SYDVKM. The CDR3 is made up of 14 amino acids. Trimming removed 6 bases from V and 3 bases from J, with 13 bases in between. V usage is TRBV28 and J usage is TRBJ2-3, with a weak D call TRBD2 (5 bases). This clonotype originated in a woman aged 55 to 70 with acute or convalescent COVID-19. Sequences were obtained from peripheral blood. CDR3 bases: TGTGCCAGCAGGCGACGACTACCGACAGATACGCAGTATTTT. This encodes CASRRRLPTDTQYF.